This record covers a single T cell receptor beta chain. Antigen: not known. This specimen comes from a study of cytomegalovirus exposure and HLA in healthy donors. Overall study findings and caveats: Confirmation in vitro established that a few CMV-associated chains were specific for CMV antigens. Cytomegalovirus-associated TCR beta chains were listed, numbering 150 to 200. A few V segments could not be told apart, such as TRBV6-2 and TRBV6-3, and were left out. Analysis was carried out at a later point, and it linked a missense DCLRE1C variant to TCR beta V- and J-gene trimming.

In the PCR, 60 Vbeta and 13 Jbeta primers were used. The data were produced by immunoSEQ multiplex PCR, yet TCRdb's version contains in-frame clones alone and is incomplete. The table lists 90,000 to 110,000 clones, 75% to 85% of them singletons, with 2.1% in the top ten. Germline CDR1 and CDR2: LNHNV and YYDKDF (reference sequence). The CDR3 extends over 15 amino acids. After removal of 2 bases from V and 2 bases from J, the junction contained 2 bases not matched to a gene. The J gene is TRBJ2-3, the V gene TRBV15, with TRBD2 matching over 9 bases. The sequenced sample was PBMCs. This TCR was recovered from a young man in good health and CMV-seronegative. The CDR3 nucleotides are TGTGCCACCAGCAGACTAGCGGGGTCCACAGATACGCAGTATTTT. Its protein is CATSRLAGSTDTQYF.